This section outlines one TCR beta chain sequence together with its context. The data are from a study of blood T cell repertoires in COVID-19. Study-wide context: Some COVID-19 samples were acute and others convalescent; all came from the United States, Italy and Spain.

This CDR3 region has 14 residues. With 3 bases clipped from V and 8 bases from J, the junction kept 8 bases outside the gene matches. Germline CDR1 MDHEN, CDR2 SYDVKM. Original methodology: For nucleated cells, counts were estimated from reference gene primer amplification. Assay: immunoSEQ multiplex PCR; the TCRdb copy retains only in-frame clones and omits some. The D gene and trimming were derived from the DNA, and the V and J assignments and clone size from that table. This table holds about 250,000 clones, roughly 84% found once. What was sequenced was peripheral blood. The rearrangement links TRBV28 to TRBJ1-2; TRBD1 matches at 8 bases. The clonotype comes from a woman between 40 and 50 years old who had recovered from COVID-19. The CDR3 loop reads CASSLRTGTKGYTF. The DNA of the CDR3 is TGTGCCAGCAGTTTGAGGACAGGGACTAAAGGCTACACCTTC.